The 20 T cell receptor beta chains below come from one sample, sequenced in a study of T cell repertoires in aging, cancer and after chemotherapy. Amplification of TCR beta used genomic DNA extracted from peripheral blood. A mixed TRB-A/B primer pool amplified rearranged TRB by multiplex touch-down PCR. MiXCR, applied by TCRdb to the multiplex PCR reads, yields one record per CDR3 protein. This table has thousands of distinct CDR3 sequences, approximately 32% appearing once. The sample comprised blood. These receptors were taken from a human donor in good health.

The chain is built from TRBV4-1 and TRBJ1-1; D ambiguous. Looked up from germline, CDR1 is MGHRA and CDR2 is YSYEKL. This CDR3 has 13 residues. The germline V and J ends were trimmed by 4 bases and 6 bases, with 12 bases remaining between them. The CDR3 sequence: CASSLQERAEAFF. As DNA, the CDR3 is TGCGCCAGCAGCCTCCAGGAGAGGGCTGAAGCTTTCTTT.

This clonotype was seen a few times. The rearrangement uses TRBV6-2 or TRBV6-3 and TRBJ1-2; no reliable D call. Trimming took 5 bases from V and 7 from J, leaving 5 bases between them. This CDR3 spans 10 amino acids. In germline, CDR1 is MNHEY, CDR2 SVGEGT. CDR3 sequence: CASSGFGYTF. CDR3 bases: TGTGCCAGCAGTGGTTTTGGCTACACCTTC.

The CDR3 sequence: CSARGGGGTEAFF. CDR3 DNA sequence: TGCAGTGCTAGGGGGGGAGGGGGCACTGAAGCTTTCTTT. The chain is built from TRBV20-1 and TRBJ1-1, with TRBD1 as a possible D gene (6 bases). The germline V gene encodes CDR1 DFQATT and CDR2 SNEGSKA (reference sequence). The CDR3 has 13 amino acids. Trimming removed 3 bases at V and 4 bases at J, with 12 bases between.

J is TRBJ2-1 and V is TRBV5-1; 9 bases fit TRBD2. Germline lookup yields CDR1 SGHRS and CDR2 YFSETQ. The CDR3 has 15 residues. Losses at the gene ends were 5 bases for V and 4 bases for J; bases not matched to a gene: 7. The CDR3 reads CASSPTSGRYNEQFF. CDR3 sequence (DNA): TGCGCCAGCAGTCCTACTAGCGGGCGTTACAATGAGCAGTTCTTC.

The genes are TRBV11-1 and TRBJ1-5; the D is unclear. The CDR3 covers 15 residues. CDR1 and CDR2 (germline): SGHAT, FQDESV (reference sequence). The V gene lost 1 base and the J gene lost 2 bases, with 9 bases spanning the gap. This CDR3 is CASSLVLQGNQPQHF. The CDR3 region has the DNA TGTGCCAGCAGCTTAGTCCTTCAGGGCAATCAGCCCCAGCATTTT.

The V call is TRBV5-1, the J call TRBJ2-2; TRBD2 matches at 13 bases. Germline V CDR1 and CDR2: SGHRS, YFSETQ. The CDR3 length is 17 residues. Germline trimming cut 4 bases from V and 6 bases from J; bases unmatched to any gene: 9. In nucleotides, the CDR3 is TGCGCCAGCAGCCTCAGGACTAGCGGGGGTAACGCCGGGGAGCTGTTTTTT. This encodes CASSLRTSGGNAGELFF.

The chain uses TRBV7-9 and TRBJ2-2; D unclear. Germline loops: CDR1 SEHNR, CDR2 FQNEAQ (reference sequence). V lost 3 bases and J 6 bases, leaving 17 bases between the germline ends. This CDR3 is built from 16 residues. CDR3 in amino acids: CASSFMMATSPGELFF. The CDR3, as DNA: TGTGCCAGCAGCTTTATGATGGCTACCTCACCCGGGGAGCTGTTTTTT.

In this sample, this clonotype turned up a few times. This chain connects TRBV7-6 to TRBJ1-1; D gene unclear. CDR3 length equals 14 residues. The germline V gene encodes CDR1 SGHVS and CDR2 FNYEAQ. V was trimmed by 2 bases and J by 7 bases, leaving 14 bases between them. As DNA, the CDR3 is TGTGCCAGCAGCTTAACTGCCGGGAGAAATGAAGCTTTCTTT. This translates into CASSLTAGRNEAFF.

The rearrangement links TRBV6-6 to TRBJ1-3; D not certain. Per germline, CDR1 MNHNY and CDR2 SVGAGI (reference sequence). This CDR3 has 13 amino acids. Trimming removed 7 bases from V and 3 bases from J, with 10 bases in between. In DNA form, the CDR3 reads TGTGCCAGCAAGAAAGGCAGTGGAAACACCATATATTTT. Translating gives CASKKGSGNTIYF.

This clonotype has only a few counts. The V gene is TRBV6-5, the J gene TRBJ2-5; 11 nucleotides line up with TRBD2. This CDR3 comprises 16 residues. Losses at the gene ends were 4 bases for V and 0 bases for J; bases not matched to a gene: 4. Looked up from germline, CDR1 is MNHEY and CDR2 is SVGAGI. The CDR3 nucleotides are TGTGCCAGCAGTTCATTAGCGGGGGGGTACCAAGAGACCCAGTACTTC. Translating it yields CASSSLAGGYQETQYF.

This clonotype is labeled medium-sized (0.01 to 0.1%). This rearrangement joins TRBV5-4 to TRBJ1-6; 8 nucleotides line up with TRBD1. The ends lost 7 bases at V and 8 bases at J; junction bases unmatched: 8. Germline V CDR1 and CDR2: SGHNT, YYREEE (reference sequence). CDR3 length: 14 residues. This CDR3 reads CASGGQGADSPLHF. CDR3 bases: TGTGCCAGCGGAGGACAGGGAGCGGATTCACCCCTCCACTTT.

This sequence joins TRBV7-6 and TRBJ2-1; D gene ambiguous. The V gene lost 3 bases and the J gene lost 4 bases, with 16 bases spanning the gap. The CDR3 has 16 residues. Germline assignment: CDR1 SGHVS and CDR2 FNYEAQ. The CDR3 DNA reads TGTGCCAGCAGCTTGAGCCCTCGCCCGATGTACAATGAGCAGTTCTTC. Translating it yields CASSLSPRPMYNEQFF.

As DNA, the CDR3 is TGTGCCAGTAGTGTCCCGACAGGGGGCTATGGCTACACCTTC. It yields the protein CASSVPTGGYGYTF. The rearrangement joins TRBV19 to TRBJ1-2; 9 bases are a match to TRBD1. With 5 bases clipped from V and 4 bases from J, the junction kept 5 bases outside the gene matches. CDR3 length: 14 residues. Per the germline V gene, CDR1 is LNHDA and CDR2 is SQIVND (reference sequence).

This chain connects TRBV27 to TRBJ2-1; 8 bases are shared with TRBD1. The germline V gene has CDR1 MNHEY and CDR2 SMNVEV (reference sequence). V dropped 7 bases and J dropped 7; count of bases not matched to a gene: 12. This CDR3 is built from 15 residues. CDR3 sequence (DNA): TGTGCCAGCACCTCCGGGCAGGGGGCTCGGAATGAGCAGTTCTTC. This translates into CASTSGQGARNEQFF.

This clonotype qualifies as medium-sized. The rearrangement joins TRBV30 to TRBJ2-7, with 7 bases matching TRBD1. V shed 2 bases and J 3 bases; nucleotides not matched to a gene: 4. The CDR3 loop spans 13 amino acids. Germline CDR1 GTSNPN, CDR2 SVGIG (reference sequence). CDR3: CAWSFAGGYEQYF. The CDR3 nucleotides read TGTGCCTGGAGTTTCGCAGGGGGCTACGAGCAGTACTTC. The whole variable domain, filled in from reference TRBV30 and TRBJ2-7, reads SQTIHQWPATLVQPVGSPLSLECTVEGTSNPNLYWYRQAAGRGLQLLFYSVGIGQISSEVPQNLSASRPQDRQFILSSKKLLLSDSGFYLCAWSFAGGYEQYFGPGTRLTVT.

The rearrangement links TRBV19 to TRBJ1-5, with 7 bases identical to TRBD1. CDR3 length equals 16 residues. Losses at the gene ends were 4 bases for V and 7 bases for J; bases not matched to a gene: 13. The germline V gene has CDR1 LNHDA and CDR2 SQIVND (reference sequence). As DNA, the CDR3 is TGTGCCAGTAGTAATAAGGGGGCGGGTCGGGAGCAGCCCCAGCATTTT. This codes for CASSNKGAGREQPQHF.

This chain uses TRBV6-5 with TRBJ1-6; 7 positions agree with TRBD1. The CDR3 consists of 15 residues. The V segment lost 5 bases and the J segment 8 bases; nucleotides outside the gene matches: 9. Germline loops: CDR1 MNHEY, CDR2 SVGAGI. The CDR3 region has the DNA TGTGCCAGCAGTCCCCAGGGGGGGCACGATTCACCCCTCCACTTT. Encoded protein: CASSPQGGHDSPLHF.

The V gene is TRBV13, the J gene TRBJ2-7; 12 bases match TRBD2. The germline gives CDR1 PRHDT, CDR2 FYEKMQ (reference sequence). The CDR3 has 15 amino acids. The J segment lost 3 bases and the V segment lost 6 bases, leaving 6 bases of the junction unmatched. The CDR3 protein is CASSPGLAGLYEQYF. The CDR3, as DNA: TGTGCCAGCAGTCCTGGACTAGCGGGGCTCTACGAGCAGTACTTC.

Sample share makes this clonotype medium-sized. The chain has TRBV29-1 and TRBJ1-2; TRBD1 might be the D (6 bases). Germline lookup yields CDR1 SQVTM and CDR2 ANQGSEA. V gave up 4 bases and J gave up 1 base, with 10 bases separating them. The CDR3 is 13 amino acids. Here the CDR3 DNA reads TGCAGCGTTGGTGGGGGCCTTAACTATGGCTACACCTTC. It encodes CSVGGGLNYGYTF. Complete variable domain (other parts from reference TRBV29-1 and TRBJ1-2): SAVISQKPSRDICQRGTSLTIQCQVDSQVTMMFWYRQQPGQSLTLIATANQGSEATYESGFVIDKFPISRPNLTFSTLTVSNMSPEDSSIYLCSVGGGLNYGYTFGSGTRLTVV.

The chain uses TRBV27 and TRBJ2-7, with D perhaps TRBD2 (6 bases). Germline V CDR1 and CDR2: MNHEY, SMNVEV (reference sequence). This CDR3 comprises 14 residues. Trimming shortened V by 3 bases and J by 2 bases, and 11 bases separated the two germline ends. The CDR3 reads CASSFGTETYEQYF. CDR3 DNA: TGTGCCAGCAGTTTCGGGACTGAGACCTACGAGCAGTACTTC.